The T cell receptor (beta chain) under discussion was sequenced for a study of blood T cell repertoires in COVID-19. The trim removed 1 base at V and 4 bases at J, leaving 1 base unmatched. There are 14 residues in the CDR3. Germline V CDR1 and CDR2: GTSNPN, SVGIG (reference sequence). Generated by immunoSEQ multiplex PCR, the TCRdb table keeps only in-frame clones and is missing some. The table has 25,000 to 35,000 clones, around nine tenths seen once. This clonotype originated in a human donor in a cohort sampled during active COVID-19. The donor label of this sample is uncertain. The chain uses TRBV30 and TRBJ1-5; TRBD1 matches at 10 bases. Material for sequencing was peripheral blood. The CDR3 is CAWSGQGANQPQHF. In DNA, the CDR3 is TGTGCCTGGAGTGGACAGGGGGCGAATCAGCCCCAGCATTTT. The whole variable domain, remainder taken from reference TRBV30 and TRBJ1-5, is SQTIHQWPATLVQPVGSPLSLECTVEGTSNPNLYWYRQAAGRGLQLLFYSVGIGQISSEVPQNLSASRPQDRQFILSSKKLLLSDSGFYLCAWSGQGANQPQHFGDGTRLSIL.